Presented here are 24 T cell receptor beta chains from one specimen sequenced in a study of T cell repertoires in cytomegalovirus infection. TCRdb redid the calling of the reads with MiXCR, one entry per CDR3 protein. The sample records a few hundred thousand distinct CDR3 sequences, more than 8% being singletons. Material: PBMCs. The receptor set was obtained from a human donor in good health (CMV status not recorded). Some clones in this sample may be carry-over from other donors' samples.

This clonotype has only one observation. With a much larger clone just one base away, this may be a read error. A read error is likely, as this CDR3 ends without the conserved phenylalanine or tryptophan. The CDR3 DNA follows: TGTGCCAGCAGTTATAACCCCCCGCGTACGGACATTCAGTACATC. This sequence encodes CASSYNPPRTDIQYI. This chain uses TRBV6-2 or TRBV6-3 with TRBJ2-4, with D unclear. The V end lost 3 bases, the J end lost 8 bases, and 17 bases lay between the germline ends. The CDR3 has 15 amino acids. Germline V lookup: CDR1 MNHEY, CDR2 SVGEGT.

This clonotype was observed many times. The chain links TRBV12-3 or TRBV12-4 to TRBJ2-7; 9 bases are a match to TRBD1. V shed 6 bases, J shed 7 bases, and the junction held 7 bases outside the gene matches. The CDR3 is 13 residues long. CDR3 bases: TGTGCCAGCAGGGACAGGGGTGCTTTGGAGCAGTACTTC. Residues: CASRDRGALEQYF.

This clonotype was recorded many times. The CDR3 DNA follows: TGTGCCAGCAGCTTGGGGATAACTAATGAAAAACTGTTTTTT. Protein sequence: CASSLGITNEKLFF. This chain joins TRBV5-4 and TRBJ1-4; D unresolved. Germline values: CDR1 SGHNT, CDR2 YYREEE (reference sequence). The CDR3 contains 14 residues. The V end lost 0 bases, the J end lost 1 base, and 4 bases lay between the germline ends.

The CDR3 region is CASSFRPASFSYEQYF. For the CDR3, the DNA is TGTGCCAGCAGTTTTCGGCCAGCTAGTTTCTCCTACGAGCAGTACTTC. The chain employs TRBV28 and TRBJ2-7; D is ambiguous. Trimming cost V 3 bases and J 0 bases, with 15 bases left between them. The CDR3 loop spans 16 amino acids. Germline values: CDR1 MDHEN, CDR2 SYDVKM. The entire variable domain, with the rest obtained from reference TRBV28 and TRBJ2-7, is as follows: DVKVTQSSRYLVKRTGEKVFLECVQDMDHENMFWYRQDPGLGLRLIYFSYDVKMKEKGDIPEGYSVSREKKERFSLILESASTNQTSMYLCASSFRPASFSYEQYFGPGTRLTVT.

The chain combines TRBV6-2 or TRBV6-3 with TRBJ2-6; TRBD2 agrees at 8 bases. V shed 6 bases and J 8 bases; nucleotides not matched to a gene: 9. There are 15 residues in the CDR3. In germline, CDR1 is MNHEY, CDR2 SVGEGT. Here the CDR3 reads CASSFGTRNTNVLTF. The CDR3 DNA is TGTGCCAGCAGCTTCGGGACTAGAAATACCAACGTCCTGACTTTC.

This clonotype was observed many times. This sequence joins TRBV7-8 and TRBJ2-1; 12 nucleotides line up with TRBD2. The trim removed 4 bases at V and 12 bases at J, leaving 10 bases unmatched. CDR1 and CDR2 from the germline V gene are SGHVS and FQNEAQ. The CDR3 spans 15 residues. The CDR3 reads CASSYRTSGVKGQFF. CDR3 in DNA: TGTGCCAGCAGCTATCGGACTAGCGGGGTTAAGGGGCAGTTCTTC. Full variable domain (rest looked up from reference TRBV7-8 and TRBJ2-1): GAGVSQSPRYKVAKRGQDVALRCDPISGHVSLFWYQQALGQGPEFLTYFQNEAQLDKSGLPSDRFFAERPEGSVSTLKIQRTQQEDSAVYLCASSYRTSGVKGQFFGPGTRLTVL.

The J gene is TRBJ1-2, the V gene TRBV27; 10 nucleotides line up with TRBD1. V was clipped by 6 bases and J by 3 bases; unmatched bases: 13. Germline V gene lookup returns CDR1 MNHEY and CDR2 SMNVEV (reference sequence). The CDR3 totals 17 residues. CDR3 nucleotide sequence: TGTGCCAGCAGCACCCACCTTAGGGGACAGGGGCACTATGGCTACACCTTC. Translation: CASSTHLRGQGHYGYTF.

The V call is TRBV15, the J call TRBJ1-2, with D unclear. Per the germline V gene, CDR1 is LNHNV and CDR2 is YYDKDF (reference sequence). The CDR3 has 14 amino acids. V was pared by 0 bases and J by 8 bases, with 13 bases between. Written as DNA, the CDR3 is TGTGCCACCAGCAGAGATCCCACGTGGAACGGCTACACCTTC. Protein: CATSRDPTWNGYTF.

This chain connects TRBV20-1 to TRBJ1-2; tentatively, D is TRBD1 (6 bases). V was trimmed by 6 bases and J by 5 bases, leaving 16 bases between them. CDR1 and CDR2 from the germline V gene are DFQATT and SNEGSKA (reference sequence). This CDR3 has 13 residues. CDR3 loop: CSATGHLSYGYTF. Here the CDR3 DNA reads TGCAGTGCGACGGGACACCTATCGTATGGCTACACCTTC.

The J gene is TRBJ2-7, the V gene TRBV5-1, with D perhaps matching TRBD1 (7 bases). The CDR3 sequence is 15 residues long. V dropped 4 bases and J dropped 5 bases, with 19 bases sitting between them. Germline CDR1 and CDR2: SGHRS and YFSETQ. CDR3 loop: CASSKTGAGYNEQYF. The CDR3, as DNA: TGCGCCAGCAGCAAAACAGGGGCGGGATACAACGAGCAGTACTTC.

This clonotype has a handful of counts. This chain links TRBV28 with TRBJ2-2; D is perhaps TRBD2 (6 bases). V was trimmed by 7 bases and J by 7 bases, leaving 7 bases between them. Germline V gene lookup returns CDR1 MDHEN and CDR2 SYDVKM. CDR3 length: 11 amino acids. The CDR3 sequence is CASMGGGELFF. CDR3 nucleotide sequence: TGTGCCAGCATGGGGGGCGGGGAGCTGTTTTTT.

This rearrangement joins TRBV7-4 to TRBJ2-1, with D tentatively TRBD2 (5 bases). The V gene's germline CDR1 is SGHVT and CDR2 SQSDAQ. There are 13 residues in the CDR3. V gave up 5 bases and J gave up 8 bases, with 13 bases separating them. The CDR3 DNA sequence: TGTGCCAGCAGCCCCGCTGGGAGCGATGAGCAGTTCTTC. Translation: CASSPAGSDEQFF.

This clonotype was recorded at least ten times. V gene TRBV12-3 or TRBV12-4 combines with J gene TRBJ2-1; TRBD1 matches 11 bases. This CDR3 has 14 residues. Trimming removed 10 bases from V and 8 bases from J; junction bases left unmatched: 10. Here the CDR3 reads CATNRDRGKYEQFF. The CDR3 nucleotides read TGTGCCACAAACCGGGACAGGGGGAAGTATGAGCAGTTCTTC.

V usage is TRBV11-2 and J usage is TRBJ2-1; the D call may be TRBD1 or TRBD2 (5 bases each). V lost 2 bases and J lost 5, with 19 bases in between. CDR1 and CDR2 from the germline V gene are SGHAT and FQNNGV. This CDR3 spans 17 amino acids. CDR3 in DNA: TGTGCCAGCAGCTTAAATGCGAGGGGCGGGCTCAACAATGAGCAGTTCTTC. Its translation: CASSLNARGGLNNEQFF.

This clonotype was seen a few times. The rearrangement uses TRBV4-3 and TRBJ1-6; maybe TRBD1 (5 bases). V lost 2 bases and J 8 bases, leaving 16 bases between the germline ends. Per germline, CDR1 LGHNA and CDR2 YSLEER. The CDR3 runs to 16 residues. The CDR3 region is CASSQHSAGQDSPLHF. The CDR3 coding sequence is TGCGCCAGCAGCCAACACTCAGCGGGGCAGGATTCACCCCTCCACTTT.

This clonotype turned up a few times. V is TRBV28 and J is TRBJ2-2, with D tentatively TRBD2 (5 bases). Trimming shortened V by 0 bases and J by 6 bases, and 14 bases separated the two germline ends. The CDR3 covers 16 residues. Germline V gene data show CDR1 as MDHEN and CDR2 as SYDVKM. CDR3 coding DNA: TGTGCCAGCAGTTTATGGGTCGGACTTTCGGCCGGGGAGCTGTTTTTT. Its protein is CASSLWVGLSAGELFF. The full variable domain, in which reference TRBV28 and TRBJ2-2 provide the parts outside the CDR3, is DVKVTQSSRYLVKRTGEKVFLECVQDMDHENMFWYRQDPGLGLRLIYFSYDVKMKEKGDIPEGYSVSREKKERFSLILESASTNQTSMYLCASSLWVGLSAGELFFGEGSRLTVL.

V gene TRBV12-3 or TRBV12-4 combines with J gene TRBJ2-7, with 7 bases aligning to TRBD1. V shed 7 bases and J 3 bases; nucleotides not matched to a gene: 12. The CDR3 loop spans 15 amino acids. CDR3 sequence reads: CASKSATGSFYEQYF. The CDR3 DNA follows: TGTGCCAGCAAATCGGCGACAGGGTCTTTCTACGAGCAGTACTTC.

The sample holds a few counts of this clonotype. The chain employs TRBV6-1 and TRBJ2-2; D could derive from TRBD1 or TRBD2 (6 bases each). This CDR3 is 13 amino acids long. Per germline, CDR1 MNHNS and CDR2 SASEGT. V lost 8 bases and J 5 bases, leaving 12 bases between the germline ends. CDR3 sequence: CASFVGGTGELFF. CDR3 nucleotides: TGTGCCAGCTTCGTAGGGGGGACCGGGGAGCTGTTTTTT.

This clonotype was seen a handful of times. The V and J genes are TRBV6-2 or TRBV6-3 and TRBJ2-7; D gene uncertain. Between the trimmed V and J ends, which lost 0 bases and 2 bases, there was a span of 11 bases. The V gene's germline CDR1 is MNHEY and CDR2 SVGEGT. CDR3 length: 15 amino acids. DNA for the CDR3: TGTGCCAGCAGTTACTCCACCAGGAAGACCTACGAGCAGTACTTC. Translating gives CASSYSTRKTYEQYF.

At least ten counts were recorded for this clonotype. The V gene is TRBV28, the J gene TRBJ1-1, with 8 bases lining up with TRBD1. Trimming took 2 bases from V and 1 from J; bases not matched to a gene: 3. The CDR3 is 15 amino acids. The germline V gene has CDR1 MDHEN and CDR2 SYDVKM. CDR3 protein: CASSLPGTGNTEAFF. The CDR3, as DNA: TGTGCCAGCAGTTTACCGGGGACAGGGAACACTGAAGCTTTCTTT.

V usage is TRBV14 and J usage is TRBJ2-5; TRBD1 aligns across 8 bases. CDR1 and CDR2 from the germline V gene are SGHDN and FVKESK. CDR3 length: 16 amino acids. The V segment lost 4 bases and the J segment 5 bases; nucleotides outside the gene matches: 12. CDR3 sequence: CASSPPQGALKETQYF. Here the CDR3 DNA reads TGTGCCAGCAGCCCGCCGCAGGGGGCATTGAAGGAGACCCAGTACTTC.

The gene calls are TRBV28 and TRBJ2-7; D might be TRBD1 (7 bases). CDR1 is MDHEN, CDR2 SYDVKM, per germline. The CDR3 sequence is 14 residues long. V was pared by 7 bases and J by 4 bases, with 17 bases between. In DNA, the CDR3 is TGTGCCAGCACGATGGCAGGGGGAGGATACGAGCAGTACTTC. Translating gives CASTMAGGGYEQYF. The full variable domain, rest sourced from reference TRBV28 and TRBJ2-7, is DVKVTQSSRYLVKRTGEKVFLECVQDMDHENMFWYRQDPGLGLRLIYFSYDVKMKEKGDIPEGYSVSREKKERFSLILESASTNQTSMYLCASTMAGGGYEQYFGPGTRLTVT.

The table lists this clonotype with a few counts. This rearrangement joins TRBV2 to TRBJ2-7, with TRBD1 matching 7 bases. Germline CDR1 reads SNHLY; CDR2 reads FYNNEI. The CDR3 runs to 13 residues. V was clipped by 5 bases and J by 3 bases; unmatched bases: 4. The CDR3 nucleotides read TGTGCCAGCAGTTCGGACAGGATCTACGAGCAGTACTTC. Its translation: CASSSDRIYEQYF.

V and J are TRBV29-1 and TRBJ1-2; D not certain. Trimming stripped 3 bases from V and 4 bases from J, with 12 bases between. The CDR3 contains 13 residues. Germline CDR1 SQVTM, CDR2 ANQGSEA. The CDR3, as DNA: TGCAGCGTTGAGGAGTCCTTCGGCTATGGCTACACCTTC. As protein: CSVEESFGYGYTF.